This T cell receptor beta chain derives from a study of cytotoxic CD8 clonotypes in ibrutinib-treated CLL. Study-wide context: Among responders, some 25 were partial and 2 complete; after median approximately six years, roughly 14 stayed remitted and some 12 progressed. The taking of response samples occurred after a median about 13 months of treatment, with a range of 6 to 36.

CDR3 length: 13 amino acids. The repertoire was sequenced with immunoSEQ multiplex PCR; TCRdb's copy has only in-frame clones and lacks some. This table holds 45,000 to 65,000 clones, approximately 82% found once. This receptor was identified in a human donor with chronic lymphocytic leukemia. V is TRBV21-1 and J is TRBJ2-7; the listed D gene, TRBD2, was not tested against the DNA. TRBV21-1 is shown as a pseudogene. The source material was PBMCs, sampled after 24 months of ibrutinib treatment. CDR3 in DNA: TGTGCCAACAAAGCGGGGGGCTCCTACGAGCAGTACTTC. Amino acid sequence: CANKAGGSYEQYF.